This TCR beta chain was observed in a study of T cell responses to AZD1222 COVID-19 vaccine. The germline V gene encodes CDR1 LGHDT and CDR2 YNNKEL (reference sequence). With V trimmed by 5 bases and J by 5 bases, 9 bases remained unmatched. CDR3 length: 15 residues. Sequencing was performed with immunoSEQ multiplex PCR; in TCRdb, only in-frame clones are kept and a portion is missing. Found here are 95,000 to 110,000 clones, around nine tenths of them singletons; the top ten hold less than 25%. The source of this sequence is an adult in good health. The sample was peripheral blood, taken on day 0 of AZD1222 vaccination. V and J are TRBV3-1 (or the pseudogene TRBV3-2) and TRBJ1-1, with 9 bases aligning to TRBD1. The CDR3 region is CASSSRTGVRTEAFF. CDR3 sequence (DNA): TGTGCCAGCAGCTCTCGGACAGGGGTCAGGACTGAAGCTTTCTTT.